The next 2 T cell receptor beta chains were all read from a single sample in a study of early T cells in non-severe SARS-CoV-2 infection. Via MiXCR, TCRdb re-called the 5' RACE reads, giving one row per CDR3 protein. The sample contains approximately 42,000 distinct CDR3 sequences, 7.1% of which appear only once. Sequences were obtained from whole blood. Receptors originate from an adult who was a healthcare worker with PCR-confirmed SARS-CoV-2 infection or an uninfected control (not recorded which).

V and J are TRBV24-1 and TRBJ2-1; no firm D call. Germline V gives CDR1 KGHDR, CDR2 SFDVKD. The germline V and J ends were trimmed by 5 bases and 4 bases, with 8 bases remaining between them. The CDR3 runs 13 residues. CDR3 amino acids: CATSARNYNEQFF. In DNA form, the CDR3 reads TGTGCCACCAGTGCCCGAAATTACAATGAGCAGTTCTTC.

The CDR3 protein is CASSPTGGGDPYF. The CDR3 nucleotides read TGTGCCAGCAGCCCTACTGGCGGGGGGGATCCGTATTTT. This chain joins TRBV5-4 and TRBJ2-3; 9 bases line up with TRBD2. After removal of 4 bases from V and 14 bases from J, the junction contained 11 bases not matched to a gene. This CDR3 comprises 13 residues. Per the germline V gene, CDR1 is SGHNT and CDR2 is YYREEE (reference sequence).